Following are 5 T cell receptor beta chains from one sample sequenced in a study of cytomegalovirus exposure and HLA in healthy donors. The PCR contained 60 Vbeta and 13 Jbeta primers. Sequenced by immunoSEQ multiplex PCR; TCRdb stores in-frame clones only, minus some. The specimen's table records nearly 200,000 clones. Sequenced material: PBMCs. Receptors were obtained from a boy between 10 and 17 years old in good health and CMV-seronegative.

The chain employs TRBV5-1 and TRBJ2-5; TRBD1 agrees at 10 bases. Germline V gives CDR1 SGHRS, CDR2 YFSETQ. V shed 0 bases and J 2 bases; nucleotides not matched to a gene: 4. The CDR3 has 16 amino acids. The CDR3 protein is CASSLEGQGPQETQYF. CDR3 sequence (DNA): TGCGCCAGCAGCTTGGAGGGACAGGGGCCTCAAGAGACCCAGTACTTC.

The gene calls are TRBV5-1 and TRBJ2-5, with TRBD2 matching over 8 bases. Germline-derived CDR1 and CDR2 are SGHRS and YFSETQ. J was trimmed by 5 bases and V by 3 bases; bases with no gene match: 9. This CDR3 comprises 15 residues. The CDR3 is CASSSPRGGTETQYF. The DNA for the CDR3 is TGCGCCAGCAGCTCCCCCCGCGGGGGGACCGAGACCCAGTACTTC.

The V call is TRBV5-1, the J call TRBJ1-2, with D possibly being TRBD1 (6 bases). Germline V gene sequence: CDR1 SGHRS, CDR2 YFSETQ. Trimming took 4 bases from V and 0 from J, leaving 13 bases between them. The CDR3 covers 15 residues. In DNA form, the CDR3 reads TGCGCCAGCAGCGCGGGAGGACAGACTAACTATGGCTACACCTTC. It codes for CASSAGGQTNYGYTF.

The chain recombines TRBV6-1 with TRBJ1-3; a weak D match, TRBD1 (6 bases). Germline lookup yields CDR1 MNHNS and CDR2 SASEGT. V lost 6 bases, J lost 1 base, and 13 bases lay in between. This CDR3 has 15 amino acids. CDR3 nucleotide sequence: TGTGCCAGCAGAGCAACAGGGCCGTCTGGAAACACCATATATTTT. Its translation is CASRATGPSGNTIYF.

This chain connects TRBV19 to TRBJ2-7; D may be TRBD2 (6 bases). V lost 1 base and J lost 5, with 9 bases in between. In germline, CDR1 is LNHDA, CDR2 SQIVND (reference sequence). The CDR3 runs 13 residues. The CDR3 DNA reads as TGTGCCAGTAGTATAGTTGGCGGGAACGAGCAGTACTTC. Translated: CASSIVGGNEQYF.